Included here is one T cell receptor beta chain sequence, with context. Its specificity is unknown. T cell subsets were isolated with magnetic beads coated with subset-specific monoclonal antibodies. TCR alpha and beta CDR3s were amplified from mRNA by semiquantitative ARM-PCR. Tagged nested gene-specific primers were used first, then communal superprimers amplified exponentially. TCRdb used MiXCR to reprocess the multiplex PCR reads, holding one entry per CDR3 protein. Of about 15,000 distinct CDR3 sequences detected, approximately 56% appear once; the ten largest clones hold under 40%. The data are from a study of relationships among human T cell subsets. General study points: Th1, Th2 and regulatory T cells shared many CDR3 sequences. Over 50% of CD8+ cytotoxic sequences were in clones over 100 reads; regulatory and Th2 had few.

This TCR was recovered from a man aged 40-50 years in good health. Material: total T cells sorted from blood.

CDR3 loop: CASSPSSPSTDTQYF. In DNA, the CDR3 is TGTGCCAGCAGCCCATCTAGCCCTAGCACAGATACGCAGTATTTT. The gene calls are TRBV11-2 and TRBJ2-3, with D possibly matching TRBD2 (5 bases). Germline V gene lookup returns CDR1 SGHAT and CDR2 FQNNGV. This CDR3 contains 15 residues. Between the trimmed V and J ends, which lost 5 bases and 0 bases, there was a span of 12 bases.